This T cell receptor (beta chain) was identified during a study of blood T cell repertoires in COVID-19. About the study: Researchers got acute and convalescent COVID-19 samples from the United States, Italy and Spain. PBMCs, B-cell-depleted T cells, or T cells provided the cDNA or gDNA that made up the material.

CDR3 length: 17 residues. Trimming removed 2 bases from V and 0 bases from J; junction bases left unmatched: 7. CDR1 KGHSH and CDR2 LQKENI come from the germline V gene. As handled by the study authors: Reference gene primer amplification in the assay estimated nucleated cell counts. The repertoire was sequenced with immunoSEQ multiplex PCR; TCRdb's copy has only in-frame clones and lacks some. The V and J calls and clone size come from that table; D and trimming were worked out from the DNA. The profile covers 110,000 or so clones, with roughly 80% appearing a single time and around 8% taken by the ten largest.

The sequencing input was peripheral blood. This rearrangement joins TRBV18 to TRBJ1-1; 9 bases are a match to TRBD1. The clonotype originates from a woman aged 40 to 50 with acute or convalescent COVID-19. This CDR3 reads CASSPSGQGRMNTEAFF. The CDR3 coding sequence is TGTGCCAGCTCACCATCGGGACAGGGTCGTATGAACACTGAAGCTTTCTTT.